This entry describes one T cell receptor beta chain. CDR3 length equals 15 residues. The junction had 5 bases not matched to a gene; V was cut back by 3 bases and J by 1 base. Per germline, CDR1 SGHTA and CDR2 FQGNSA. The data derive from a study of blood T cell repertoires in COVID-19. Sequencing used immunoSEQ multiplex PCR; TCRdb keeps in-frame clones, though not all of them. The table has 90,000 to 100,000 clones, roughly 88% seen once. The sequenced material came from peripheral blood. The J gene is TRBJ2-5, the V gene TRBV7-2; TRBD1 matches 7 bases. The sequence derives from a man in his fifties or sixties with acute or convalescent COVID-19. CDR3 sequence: CASSFYRDSQETQYF. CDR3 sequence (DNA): TGTGCCAGCAGCTTCTACCGGGACAGCCAAGAGACCCAGTACTTC.